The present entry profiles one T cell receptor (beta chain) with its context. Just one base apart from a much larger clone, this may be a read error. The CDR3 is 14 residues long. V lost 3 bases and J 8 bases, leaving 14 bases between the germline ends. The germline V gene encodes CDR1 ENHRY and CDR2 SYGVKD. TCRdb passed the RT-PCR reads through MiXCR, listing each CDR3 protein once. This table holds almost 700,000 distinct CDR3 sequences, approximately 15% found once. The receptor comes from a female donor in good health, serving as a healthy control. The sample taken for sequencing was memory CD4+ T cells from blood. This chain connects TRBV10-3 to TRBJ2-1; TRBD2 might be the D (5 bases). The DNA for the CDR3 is TGTGCCATCAGTGATACGGGAATCTCCGATGAGCAGTTCTTC. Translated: CAISDTGISDEQFF.